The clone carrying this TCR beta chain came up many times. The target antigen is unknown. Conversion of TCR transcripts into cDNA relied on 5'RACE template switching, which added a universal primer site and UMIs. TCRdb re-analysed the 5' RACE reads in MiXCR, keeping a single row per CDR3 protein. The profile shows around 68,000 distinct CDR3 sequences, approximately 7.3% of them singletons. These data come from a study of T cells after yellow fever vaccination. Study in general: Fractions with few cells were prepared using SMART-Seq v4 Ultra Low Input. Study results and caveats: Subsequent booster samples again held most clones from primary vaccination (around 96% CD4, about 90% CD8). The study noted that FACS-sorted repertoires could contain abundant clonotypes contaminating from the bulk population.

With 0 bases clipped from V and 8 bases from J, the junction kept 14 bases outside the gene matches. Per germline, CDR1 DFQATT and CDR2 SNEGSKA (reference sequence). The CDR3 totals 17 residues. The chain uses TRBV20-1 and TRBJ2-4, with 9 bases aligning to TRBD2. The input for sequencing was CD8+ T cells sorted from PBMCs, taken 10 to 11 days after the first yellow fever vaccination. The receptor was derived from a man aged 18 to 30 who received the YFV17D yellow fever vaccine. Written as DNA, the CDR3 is TGCAGTGCTAGAGATCCGGCTAGCGGGGAAGGTGGCTACATTCAGTACTTC. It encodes CSARDPASGEGGYIQYF.